Presented here are 9 T cell receptor beta chains from one specimen sequenced in a study of blood T cell repertoires in COVID-19. Produced via immunoSEQ multiplex PCR; TCRdb's table is partial and in-frame only. The sample includes over 250,000 clones, roughly 88% of them seen just once. Sequencing was carried out using PBMCs or T cells enriched from blood (not recorded which). Receptors originate from a woman under 40 who had recovered from COVID-19.

The CDR3 here is CASSRDRGEAFF. The CDR3 bases are TGTGCCAGCTCACGGGACAGGGGTGAAGCTTTCTTT. J is TRBJ1-1 and V is TRBV18, with 10 bases that match TRBD1. The germline CDR1 and CDR2 sequences are KGHSH and LQKENI. The V and J ends lost 4 bases and 7 bases, in that order; junction bases with no gene match: 0. This CDR3 is built from 12 residues.

This chain joins TRBV28 and TRBJ2-7; 12 bases agree with TRBD2. The J segment lost 3 bases and the V segment lost 5 bases, leaving 17 bases of the junction unmatched. Germline loops: CDR1 MDHEN, CDR2 SYDVKM. The CDR3 totals 19 residues. CDR3 sequence reads: CASSELGLAGKGGGYEQYF. The DNA for the CDR3 is TGTGCCAGCAGTGAACTTGGACTAGCGGGAAAAGGAGGGGGCTACGAGCAGTACTTC.

The V and J genes are TRBV4-1 and TRBJ2-1, with TRBD2 as a possible D gene (5 bases). The V end was cut by 0 bases, the J end by 0 bases, with 9 bases between. This CDR3 is 16 amino acids long. Germline assignment: CDR1 MGHRA and CDR2 YSYEKL. CDR3 bases: TGCGCCAGCAGCCAAGAGCGGGCAGGCTCCTACAATGAGCAGTTCTTC. Its protein product is CASSQERAGSYNEQFF.

The chain has TRBV28 and TRBJ1-1; D gene uncertain. The CDR3 runs to 14 residues. V was pared by 10 bases and J by 4 bases, with 19 bases between. The germline gives CDR1 MDHEN, CDR2 SYDVKM. The CDR3 nucleotides are TGTGCCACCAGACTGAGGTTTGTGGGCACTGAAGCTTTCTTT. Amino acid sequence: CATRLRFVGTEAFF.

The V call is TRBV13, the J call TRBJ2-5, with 8 bases lining up with TRBD2. CDR3 length: 15 residues. Germline lookup yields CDR1 PRHDT and CDR2 FYEKMQ (reference sequence). J gave up 0 bases and V 6 bases, and 6 bases lay outside the gene matches. CDR3 protein: CASRGLTSDQETQYF. CDR3 bases: TGTGCCAGCAGGGGCCTGACTAGCGACCAAGAGACCCAGTACTTC.

V usage is TRBV18 and J usage is TRBJ1-5, with a weak D call TRBD1 (6 bases). The germline CDR1 and CDR2 sequences are KGHSH and LQKENI. The CDR3 extends over 16 amino acids. Trimming took 3 bases from V and 2 from J, leaving 14 bases between them. CDR3 sequence (DNA): TGTGCCAGCTCACCTTTGAGGGCAGGGGGCAATCAGCCCCAGCATTTT. It is translated as CASSPLRAGGNQPQHF.

V gene TRBV5-6 combines with J gene TRBJ2-1; 10 bases align to TRBD2. Germline lookup yields CDR1 SGHDT and CDR2 YYEEEE. The CDR3 length is 15 residues. Unmatched junction bases numbered 8, after V lost 1 base and J lost 10 bases. CDR3: CASSLTSSGSREQFF. Written as DNA, the CDR3 is TGTGCCAGCAGCTTGACATCTAGCGGGAGTCGGGAGCAGTTCTTC.

This chain connects TRBV5-1 to TRBJ1-1; TRBD1 agrees at 7 bases. Germline V gene sequence: CDR1 SGHRS, CDR2 YFSETQ. The CDR3 loop spans 14 amino acids. The V gene end was trimmed by 0 bases and the J gene end by 3 bases; junction bases not matched to a gene: 2. CDR3 region: CASSLDRGYTEAFF. For the CDR3, the DNA is TGCGCCAGCAGCTTGGACAGGGGATACACTGAAGCTTTCTTT.

The J gene is TRBJ1-2, the V gene TRBV5-1, with TRBD1 identical over 7 bases. Germline V gives CDR1 SGHRS, CDR2 YFSETQ. V gave up 0 bases and J gave up 0 bases; unmatched junction bases: 5. This CDR3 region has 16 residues. The CDR3 sequence: CASSLDGTAPNYGYTF. The DNA of the CDR3 is TGCGCCAGCAGCTTGGACGGGACAGCTCCTAACTATGGCTACACCTTC.